A single sample is the source of the 16 T cell receptor beta chains below, sequenced in a study of blood T cell repertoires in COVID-19. The method was immunoSEQ multiplex PCR; TCRdb's version includes in-frame clones alone and lacks a portion of them. The table includes about 220,000 clones, roughly 85% detected once. Sequencing was performed on PBMCs or T cells enriched from blood (not recorded which). The source of these receptors is a middle-aged woman with acute COVID-19.

The chain uses TRBV5-1 and TRBJ2-7; the D gene is possibly TRBD2 (5 bases). The V end lost 8 bases, the J end lost 5 bases, and 14 bases lay between the germline ends. Germline V gene data show CDR1 as SGHRS and CDR2 as YFSETQ. This CDR3 comprises 12 residues. The CDR3 DNA sequence: TGCGCCAGTTGTTCGAGGGCTGACGAGCAGTACTTC. This translates into CASCSRADEQYF.

The chain joins TRBV30 to TRBJ1-2; TRBD1 agrees at 9 bases. After removal of 3 bases from V and 8 bases from J, the junction contained 10 bases not matched to a gene. CDR3 length: 14 amino acids. Germline loops: CDR1 GTSNPN, CDR2 SVGIG (reference sequence). For the CDR3, the DNA is TGTGCCTGGAGGGGACAGGGAGGGGGCCTGGGCTACACCTTC. This encodes CAWRGQGGGLGYTF.

This clone was seen only a few times. This chain links TRBV19 with TRBJ1-5; 8 bases agree with TRBD1. Germline V gene sequence: CDR1 LNHDA, CDR2 SQIVND (reference sequence). V shed 1 base and J 7 bases; nucleotides not matched to a gene: 9. The length of the CDR3 is 16 residues. The CDR3 DNA reads TGTGCCAGTAGTATAGCCCCCGGACAGGGCAGGCAGCCCCAGCATTTT. This encodes CASSIAPGQGRQPQHF.

This clone showed up just once. V is TRBV5-5 and J is TRBJ2-7, with 10 bases lining up with TRBD2. The CDR3 extends over 15 amino acids. CDR1 and CDR2 (germline): SGHKS, YYEKEE (reference sequence). The ends lost 0 bases at V and 1 base at J; junction bases unmatched: 1. The DNA of the CDR3 is TGTGCCAGCAGCTTGGTAGCGGGGGGTTCCTACGAGCAGTACTTC. Protein sequence: CASSLVAGGSYEQYF.

The rearrangement links TRBV18 to TRBJ2-7, with a possible D match to TRBD1 (5 bases). The CDR3 has 13 residues. Trimming removed 2 bases at V and 6 bases at J, with 11 bases between. The germline CDR1 and CDR2 sequences are KGHSH and LQKENI. The CDR3, as DNA: TGTGCCAGCTCACCAGGGCCAGGGCGCGAGCAGTACTTC. It codes for CASSPGPGREQYF.

The V call is TRBV27, the J call TRBJ2-1; D might be TRBD1 (6 bases). The CDR3 runs to 16 residues. Trimming stripped 4 bases from V and 4 bases from J, with 17 bases between. Germline V lookup: CDR1 MNHEY, CDR2 SMNVEV (reference sequence). CDR3 bases: TGTGCCAGCAGTTCTAAATCCCGAGACAGGTACAATGAGCAGTTCTTC. This codes for CASSSKSRDRYNEQFF.

The chain is built from TRBV6-5 and TRBJ2-3; D may be TRBD2 (5 bases). This CDR3 is 14 amino acids long. The V gene's germline CDR1 is MNHEY and CDR2 SVGAGI. Trimming took 2 bases from V and 5 from J, leaving 11 bases between them. CDR3 nucleotide sequence: TGTGCCAGCAGTTACACCCGGGGAGAAGATACGCAGTATTTT. As protein: CASSYTRGEDTQYF.

This clone has a handful of counts. This rearrangement joins TRBV28 to TRBJ1-6; 9 bases line up with TRBD1. Trimming at V came to 6 bases and at J to 7 bases, leaving 7 bases not matched to a gene. CDR1 and CDR2 from the germline V gene are MDHEN and SYDVKM. This CDR3 has 15 amino acids. CDR3 nucleotide sequence: TGTGCCAGCAGACACTCCGGGACAGGGAATTCACCCCTCCACTTT. This encodes CASRHSGTGNSPLHF.

The J gene is TRBJ1-1, the V gene TRBV29-1; D is unclear. Trimming left V 4 bases short and J 1 base short, with 10 bases between. The length of the CDR3 is 13 residues. CDR1 and CDR2 from the germline V gene are SQVTM and ANQGSEA. The CDR3 spells CSVVARENTEAFF. The CDR3 DNA reads TGCAGCGTTGTGGCCCGGGAGAACACTGAAGCTTTCTTT.

V gene TRBV27 combines with J gene TRBJ1-4, with D perhaps matching TRBD1 (5 bases). The CDR3 extends over 14 amino acids. From germline, CDR1 is MNHEY and CDR2 SMNVEV (reference sequence). The V and J ends lost 1 base and 5 bases respectively, with 8 bases between them. This CDR3 is CASSLYRNNEKLFF. The CDR3 DNA is TGTGCCAGCAGTTTATACAGGAACAATGAAAAACTGTTTTTT.

This clone was detected a few times. The chain links TRBV12-3 or TRBV12-4 to TRBJ1-2; 7 bases match TRBD1. The CDR3 has 13 amino acids. J gave up 7 bases and V 4 bases, and 6 bases lay outside the gene matches. The CDR3 sequence: CASSSGGGGGYTF. As DNA, the CDR3 is TGTGCCAGCAGTTCTGGAGGGGGCGGTGGCTACACCTTC.

The chain links TRBV6-4 to TRBJ2-3; D remains ambiguous. From germline, CDR1 is MRHNA and CDR2 SNTAGT. V dropped 7 bases and J dropped 5 bases, with 13 bases sitting between them. The CDR3 extends over 13 amino acids. CDR3 residues: CASTTPPGDTQYF. CDR3 coding DNA: TGTGCCAGCACCACCCCGCCGGGAGATACGCAGTATTTT.

The rearrangement uses TRBV9 and TRBJ1-2; D call uncertain. The V end lost 0 bases, the J end lost 6 bases, and 9 bases lay between the germline ends. The germline V gene has CDR1 SGDLS and CDR2 YYNGEE. This CDR3 is built from 13 residues. In DNA form, the CDR3 reads TGTGCCAGCAGCGTAGCTGAGACTCATGGCTACACCTTC. Amino acid sequence: CASSVAETHGYTF.

The chain joins TRBV5-1 to TRBJ2-7; TRBD1 might be the D (5 bases). Germline V gene sequence: CDR1 SGHRS, CDR2 YFSETQ. Between the trimmed V and J ends, which lost 0 bases and 6 bases, there was a span of 10 bases. The CDR3 is made up of 13 amino acids. The CDR3 region has the DNA TGCGCCAGCAGCTTGGAGGGGCGACTCGAGCAGTACTTC. Residues: CASSLEGRLEQYF.

The DNA for the CDR3 is TGTGCCAGCTCCCCGACGGAGGCCCTTGAAGCTTTCTTT. Protein sequence: CASSPTEALEAFF. The chain links TRBV18 to TRBJ1-1; no firm D call. The V gene's germline CDR1 is KGHSH and CDR2 LQKENI. Trimming took 6 bases from V and 7 from J, leaving 15 bases between them. The CDR3 consists of 13 residues.

CDR3 sequence: CASSLAASSYNSPLHF. The CDR3 coding sequence is TGCGCCAGCAGCTTGGCCGCTAGCTCCTATAATTCACCCCTCCACTTT. The chain links TRBV5-1 to TRBJ1-6; no clear D. The germline V gene has CDR1 SGHRS and CDR2 YFSETQ. Trimming took off 0 bases at V and 0 bases at J, with 7 bases between the two ends. The CDR3 spans 16 residues.